A selection of T cell receptor beta chains follows, all from one sample in a study of cytomegalovirus exposure and HLA in healthy donors. TCRdb's table, derived via immunoSEQ multiplex PCR, lists solely in-frame clones and lacks some. The top ten hold around 0.63% of the sample, which has about 220,000 clones, more than 65% seen once. The sequenced sample was PBMCs. The receptors shown here come from a man younger than 30 in good health and CMV-seronegative. The CDR3 runs from the conserved cysteine through the conserved F or W. Fields, in order: V gene, D gene, clone size, J gene, CDR3 protein, CDR3 DNA. The D gene is left open where the match is weak. Clone size is not always given. Where it is, it says once, few, many or a class for expanded clones.

>TRBV6-5|NA|NA|TRBJ2-1
CASSYSGQHNEQFF
TGTGCCAGCAGTTACTCGGGGCAACACAATGAGCAGTTCTTC
>TRBV19|TRBD1|few|TRBJ2-7
CASSMTGAEQYF
TGTGCCAGTAGTATGACAGGGGCCGAGCAGTACTTC
>TRBV6-1|TRBD2|NA|TRBJ2-1
CASSRAGGNEQFF
TGTGCCAGCTCGAGAGCGGGGGGAAATGAGCAGTTCTTC
>TRBV6-6|TRBD1|NA|TRBJ1-3
CASGQGIYTIYF
TGTGCCAGCGGACAGGGGATTTACACCATATATTTT
>TRBV9|TRBD2|few|TRBJ2-2
CASSILASAGELFF
TGTGCCAGCAGCATACTAGCGTCCGCCGGGGAGCTGTTTTTT
>TRBV7-8|NA|NA|TRBJ2-7
CASSLGRYNEQYF
TGTGCCAGCAGCTTAGGGAGATATAACGAGCAGTACTTC
>TRBV2|NA|few|TRBJ2-1
CASSVSQEYNEQFF
TGTGCCAGCAGTGTATCACAGGAGTACAATGAGCAGTTCTTC
>TRBV5-5|TRBD2|NA|TRBJ2-7
CASSLEGLASYEQYF
TGTGCCAGCAGCCTAGAGGGACTAGCGTCCTACGAGCAGTACTTC
>TRBV5-1|TRBD2|NA|TRBJ2-7
CASSFSGGSYEQYF
TGCGCCAGCAGCTTTTCGGGGGGCTCCTACGAGCAGTACTTC
>TRBV5-6|NA|few|TRBJ1-3
CASSPGGFSGNTIYF
TGTGCCAGCAGTCCTGGGGGGTTCTCTGGAAACACCATATATTTT
>TRBV2|TRBD2|NA|TRBJ2-7
CASSEGGQRGAYEQYF
TGTGCCAGCAGTGAAGGGGGCCAGCGGGGAGCCTACGAGCAGTACTTC
>TRBV19|NA|NA|TRBJ2-7
CASSMSGSSYEQYF
TGTGCCAGTAGTATGAGCGGCAGCTCCTACGAGCAGTACTTC
>TRBV30|NA|NA|TRBJ1-2
CACPRPGRGPFNYGYTF
TGTGCCTGCCCCAGGCCGGGCCGGGGTCCCTTTAACTATGGCTACACCTTC
>TRBV5-6|NA|once|TRBJ2-7
CASSLAGGSLSYEQYF
TGTGCCAGCAGCTTGGCCGGGGGAAGCCTCTCCTACGAGCAGTACTTC
>TRBV28|NA|NA|TRBJ1-4
CASPPGRSGGINEKLFF
TGTGCCAGCCCCCCCGGGAGAAGCGGAGGTATTAATGAAAAACTGTTTTTT
>TRBV2|NA|NA|TRBJ1-2
CASSLRELGYTF
TGTGCCAGCAGCCTCAGGGAACTTGGCTACACCTTC
>TRBV5-1|NA|once|TRBJ2-3
CASSLQPGSTDTQYF
TGCGCCAGCAGCTTACAACCGGGGAGCACAGATACGCAGTATTTT
>TRBV11-2|TRBD2|NA|TRBJ2-5
CASSLGLAAQETQYF
TGTGCCAGCAGCTTAGGACTAGCGGCTCAAGAGACCCAGTACTTC
>TRBV7-8|NA|NA|TRBJ2-7
CASSSPADGSYEQYF
TGTGCCAGCAGCTCGCCAGCGGACGGATCCTACGAGCAGTACTTC
>TRBV10-1|TRBD2|NA|TRBJ2-7
CASSVASGRDYEQYF
TGCGCCAGCAGTGTTGCTAGCGGGAGGGACTACGAGCAGTACTTC
>TRBV9|NA|NA|TRBJ2-1
CASSTGVYNNEQFF
TGTGCCAGCAGCACCGGGGTGTATAACAATGAGCAGTTCTTC
>TRBV2|TRBD2|NA|TRBJ2-2
CASSVIPTSGRVNTGELFF
TGTGCCAGCAGTGTAATCCCGACTAGCGGGAGGGTAAACACCGGGGAGCTGTTTTTT
>TRBV5-6|NA|NA|TRBJ1-2
CASSYRTPSGGYTF
TGTGCCAGCAGCTACCGGACACCCTCAGGAGGCTACACCTTC
>TRBV27|TRBD1|NA|TRBJ2-7
CASGYRGPYEQYF
TGTGCCAGCGGATACAGGGGGCCCTACGAGCAGTACTTC
>TRBV7-2|TRBD1|NA|TRBJ1-2
CASSSGQGYGYTF
TGTGCCAGCAGTTCCGGACAGGGCTATGGCTACACCTTC
>TRBV7-3|NA|NA|TRBJ2-1
CASSQGGDNEQFF
TGTGCCAGCAGCCAGGGGGGAGACAATGAGCAGTTCTTC
>TRBV2|NA|NA|TRBJ2-7
CASSESAGNYEQYF
TGTGCCAGCAGTGAGTCGGCAGGGAACTACGAGCAGTACTTC
>TRBV11-2|NA|NA|TRBJ2-7
CASSYSRGRTYEQYF
TGTGCCAGCAGCTACTCCAGGGGGAGGACCTACGAGCAGTACTTC
>TRBV6-5|NA|once|TRBJ2-7
CASRRAEKSLYEQYF
TGTGCCAGCAGGAGGGCCGAAAAATCCCTTTACGAGCAGTACTTC
>TRBV27|NA|few|TRBJ2-3
CASSFWAKTDTQYF
TGTGCCAGCAGTTTCTGGGCAAAAACAGATACGCAGTATTTT
>TRBV5-4|TRBD2|NA|TRBJ2-3
CASSPGTSGTDTQYF
TGTGCCAGCAGCCCGGGGACTAGCGGCACAGATACGCAGTATTTT
>TRBV7-9|TRBD1|NA|TRBJ2-1
CASSSRGQVYNEQFF
TGTGCCAGCAGCTCCCGAGGACAGGTGTACAATGAGCAGTTCTTC
>TRBV6-5|NA|NA|TRBJ1-3
CASSPSTSGNTIYF
TGTGCCAGCAGCCCGTCGACTTCGGGAAACACCATATATTTT
>TRBV11-2|NA|once|TRBJ2-2
CASSLLGGTGELFF
TGTGCCAGCAGCTTACTAGGGGGCACCGGGGAGCTGTTTTTT
>TRBV27|NA|NA|TRBJ1-1
CASSGGTNTEAFF
TGTGCCAGCAGTGGGGGGACTAACACTGAAGCTTTCTTT
>TRBV2|TRBD1|NA|TRBJ2-7
CASLQGVGEQYF
TGTGCCAGTCTACAGGGGGTGGGAGAGCAGTACTTC
>TRBV11-2|NA|NA|TRBJ2-3
CASSLGVPSRVDTQYF
TGTGCCAGCAGCTTAGGTGTCCCGAGCAGGGTTGATACGCAGTATTTT
>TRBV10-3|NA|NA|TRBJ2-3
CAISESTRADTQYF
TGTGCCATCAGTGAGTCCACGAGGGCAGATACGCAGTATTTT
>TRBV7-9|TRBD2|few|TRBJ2-1
CASSQREAYNEQFF
TGTGCCAGCAGCCAGCGGGAGGCCTACAATGAGCAGTTCTTC